The rows below give T cell receptor beta chains drawn from one sample of a study of identifying expanded T cells in peripheral blood. The table came from immunoSEQ multiplex PCR; TCRdb's copy has only in-frame clones and leaves some out. The sample shows 70,000 to 100,000 clones, more than 70% of them seen only once. Sequencing used blood. These receptors were collected from a person aged 18 to 70 in good health. Both conserved end residues are part of each CDR3.

v_gene: TRBV21-1
CDR3aa: CASSKEWTMRDYEQYF

v_gene: TRBV27
CDR3aa: CASSFQGAHTEAFF

v_gene: TRBV5-6
CDR3aa: CASSLARYTQYF

v_gene: TRBV6-6
CDR3aa: CASSYPDSGGPYEQYF

v_gene: TRBV7-2
CDR3aa: CASSLSSTGGTDTQYF

v_gene: TRBV5-4
CDR3aa: CASSFSEGEQYF

v_gene: TRBV28
CDR3aa: CASSLKPGPYEQYF

v_gene: TRBV4-3
CDR3aa: CASSQFVDRGLNEQYF

v_gene: TRBV6-5
CDR3aa: CASTRQGGSGNTIYF

v_gene: TRBV28
CDR3aa: CASSSRDRGLTEAFF

v_gene: TRBV9
CDR3aa: CASSVGSRTGLREQYF

v_gene: TRBV27
CDR3aa: CASSLGGQRLNYGYTF

v_gene: TRBV6-5
CDR3aa: CASSYAGVNTEAFF

v_gene: TRBV5-6
CDR3aa: CASSLMGGEVIETQYF

v_gene: TRBV2
CDR3aa: CASSGTGLYEQYF

v_gene: TRBV7-8
CDR3aa: CASSFALVRGDTQYF

v_gene: TRBV5-4
CDR3aa: CASSFRANTEAFF

v_gene: TRBV28
CDR3aa: CASSSALLAYEQYF

v_gene: TRBV18
CDR3aa: CASSGGQHSGNTIYF

v_gene: TRBV5-4
CDR3aa: CASSLVGGAGTEAFF

v_gene: TRBV18
CDR3aa: CASRPSGQPQETQYF

v_gene: TRBV15
CDR3aa: CATSRVGETQYF

v_gene: TRBV7-3
CDR3aa: CASSPDEQFF

v_gene: TRBV2
CDR3aa: CASSYDREGYTF